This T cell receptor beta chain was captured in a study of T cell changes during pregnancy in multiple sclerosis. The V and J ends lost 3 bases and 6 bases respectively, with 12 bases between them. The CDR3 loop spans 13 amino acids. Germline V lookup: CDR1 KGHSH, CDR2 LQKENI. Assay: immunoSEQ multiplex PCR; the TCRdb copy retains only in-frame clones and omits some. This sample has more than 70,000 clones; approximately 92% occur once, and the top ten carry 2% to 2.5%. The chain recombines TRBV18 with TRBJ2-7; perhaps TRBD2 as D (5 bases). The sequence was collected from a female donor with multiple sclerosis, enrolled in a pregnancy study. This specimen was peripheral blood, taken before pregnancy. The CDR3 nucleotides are TGTGCCAGCTCACCCACTAGGACTTTCGAGCAGTACTTC. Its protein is CASSPTRTFEQYF.